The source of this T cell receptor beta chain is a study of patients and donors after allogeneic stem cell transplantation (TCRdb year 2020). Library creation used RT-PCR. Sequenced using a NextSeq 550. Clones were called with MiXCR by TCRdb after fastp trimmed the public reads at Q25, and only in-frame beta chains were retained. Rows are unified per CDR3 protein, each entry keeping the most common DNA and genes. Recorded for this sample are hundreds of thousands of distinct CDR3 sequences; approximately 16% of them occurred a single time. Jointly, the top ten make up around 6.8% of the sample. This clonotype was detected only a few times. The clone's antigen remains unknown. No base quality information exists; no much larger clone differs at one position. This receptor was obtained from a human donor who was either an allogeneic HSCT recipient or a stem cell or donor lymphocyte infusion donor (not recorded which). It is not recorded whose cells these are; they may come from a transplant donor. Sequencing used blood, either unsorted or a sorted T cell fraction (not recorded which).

The nucleotides read TGCGCCAGCAGCCAAGCAGTGAGGGAAAAACTGTTTTTT. Its amino acids are CASSQAVREKLFF. The chain links TRBV4-1 with TRBJ1-4; too little of a D gene remains to name it. V is cut by 1 base and J by 8 bases, and the space between the germline ends is 8 bases. The CDR3 has 13 amino acids, counting the end cysteine and phenylalanine. Only CDR3 DNA remains: 39 bases, in frame from the first base. CDR1 and CDR2 were assigned from the germline V gene as MGHRA and YSYEKL.